This entry describes one TCR beta chain. This sample stems from a study of control samples from healthy donors and cancer patients. The CDR3 totals 15 residues. V gave up 6 bases and J gave up 3 bases, with 15 bases separating them. Germline V CDR1 and CDR2: SGHTA, FQGNSA. Measured with immunoSEQ multiplex PCR; TCRdb has only the in-frame clones, and not every one. The sample contains about 190,000 clones, about 93% of which appear only once. This chain links TRBV7-2 with TRBJ1-5, with D tentatively TRBD1 (5 bases). The sample consisted of blood. The sequence derives from a man in his late teens or twenties in good health. CDR3 residues: CASSTGELNNQPQHF. Here the CDR3 DNA reads TGTGCCAGCAGTACAGGTGAACTTAACAATCAGCCCCAGCATTTT.